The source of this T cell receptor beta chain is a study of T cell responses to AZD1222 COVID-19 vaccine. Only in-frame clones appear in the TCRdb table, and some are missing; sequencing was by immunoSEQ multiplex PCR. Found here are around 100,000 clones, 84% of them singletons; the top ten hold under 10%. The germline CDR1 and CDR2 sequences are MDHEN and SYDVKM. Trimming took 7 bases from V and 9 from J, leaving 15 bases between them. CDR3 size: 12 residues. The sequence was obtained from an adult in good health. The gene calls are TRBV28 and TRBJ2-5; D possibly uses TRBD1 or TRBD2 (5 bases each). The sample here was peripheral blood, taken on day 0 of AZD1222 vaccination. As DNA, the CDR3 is TGTGCCAGCAACCCAATGGGACGGGCCCAGTACTTC. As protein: CASNPMGRAQYF.